This T cell receptor (beta chain) was captured in a study of shared clonotypes between healthy human individuals. Study context: The study used three CD4 naive, three CD4 memory, two CD8 naive and one CD8 memory plate per donor.

The germline V and J ends were trimmed by 3 bases and 8 bases, with 21 bases remaining between them. From germline, CDR1 is SGDLS and CDR2 YYNGEE. The CDR3 is made up of 16 amino acids. Points on this clone: The antigen is undetermined.

CD45RO-negative cells were positively selected for CCR7, leaving out terminally differentiated effector memory CD45RA+ cells. Adult donors, all healthy and HIV-negative, had no recent acute infections or vaccinations. Findings of the study overall: The genetic and exposure-history diversity represented was limited by few donors. Four donors had roughly 5% of their naive CD4 clonotypes in common.

Sequenced by immunoSEQ multiplex PCR; TCRdb stores in-frame clones only, minus some. This table has just over 2,000,000 clones, about 95% appearing once. This TCR was sampled from a man between 18 and 35 years old in good health. This chain links TRBV9 with TRBJ2-1, with TRBD2 as a possible D gene (7 bases). The sample consisted of naive CD8+ T cells sorted from blood. The CDR3 protein is CASSASRGGVVHEQFF. Written as DNA, the CDR3 is TGTGCCAGCAGCGCCTCCCGAGGGGGGGTGGTCCATGAGCAGTTCTTC.